This T cell receptor (beta chain) was sequenced during a study of OX40 agonist ivuxolimab in advanced cancers. Findings and limits, study-wide: Clonal expansion from baseline to week 6 occurred in both CD4+ and CD8+ T cells. Certain nonresponders likewise exhibited a low normalized T-cell clonal expansion.

Here immunoSEQ multiplex PCR was the method, and the copy in TCRdb shows in-frame clones only, minus some. Of 60,000 or so clones in the sample, approximately 87% are singletons; the top ten hold 2.5% to 3.5%. This CDR3 contains 16 residues. Germline values: CDR1 LNHNV, CDR2 YYDKDF (reference sequence). J was trimmed by 4 bases and V by 3 bases; bases with no gene match: 7. This clone turned up a few times. Its antigen is not identified. The TCR comes from an adult with an advanced solid tumor such as melanoma, head and neck, liver or kidney cancer. Source: CD4+ or CD8+ T cells sorted from blood, taken in a trial of the OX40 agonist ivuxolimab. This chain connects TRBV15 to TRBJ2-7; 12 positions agree with TRBD2. CDR3 bases: TGTGCCACCAGCAGGGGGCGAGGACTAGCGGGATACGAGCAGTACTTC. This translates into CATSRGRGLAGYEQYF. The whole variable domain, filled in from reference TRBV15 and TRBJ2-7, reads DAMVIQNPRYQVTQFGKPVTLSCSQTLNHNVMYWYQQKSSQAPKLLFHYYDKDFNNEADTPDNFQSRRPNTSFCFLDIRSPGLGDTAMYLCATSRGRGLAGYEQYFGPGTRLTVT.